The T cell receptor (beta chain) under discussion was sequenced for a study of cytomegalovirus exposure and HLA in healthy donors. Study-level results: In a later analysis, across HLA loci, associated TCR counts were highest for DRB1, lowest for HLA-C. Further analysis, carried out later, found HLA-associated TCR beta chains more clonally expanded than equally common other chains.

This PCR relied on a set of 60 Vbeta primers and 13 Jbeta primers. Assay: immunoSEQ multiplex PCR; the TCRdb copy retains only in-frame clones and omits some. The sample holds 200,000 or so clones; roughly 84% are singletons and the top ten take 0.25% to 0.3%. Germline trimming cut 6 bases from V and 6 bases from J; bases unmatched to any gene: 8. CDR1 and CDR2 from the germline V gene are LNHDA and SQIVND (reference sequence). The CDR3 totals 14 residues. On this clone: Its target is unknown.

Sequencing was performed on PBMCs. V gene TRBV19 combines with J gene TRBJ1-2, with 9 nucleotides matching TRBD1. The TCR originated in a boy younger than 18 in good health and CMV-seronegative. The CDR3 coding sequence is TGTGCCAGTAGACAAACCGGGACAGGGAATGGCTACACCTTC. Amino acid sequence: CASRQTGTGNGYTF. The full variable domain, completed using reference TRBV19 and TRBJ1-2, is DGGITQSPKYLFRKEGQNVTLSCEQNLNHDAMYWYRQDPGQGLRLIYYSQIVNDFQKGDIAEGYSVSREKKESFPLTVTSAQKNPTAFYLCASRQTGTGNGYTFGSGTRLTVV.